This T cell receptor beta chain was sequenced in a study of Graves' ophthalmopathy and Graves' hyperthyroidism. The study amplified TCR beta CDR3 regions using RNA transcripts. HTBI-primed RT-PCR formed the first round, and a multiplex PCR formed the second. One entry per CDR3 protein results from TCRdb running MiXCR on the multiplex PCR reads. The data show hundreds of thousands of distinct CDR3 sequences, approximately 14% seen once. This CDR3 has 13 residues. CDR1 and CDR2 from the germline V gene are MNHEY and SMNVEV (reference sequence). With 0 bases removed from V and 8 bases from J, the gap between germline ends came to 10 bases. This clonotype was seen ten or more times.

The chain links TRBV27 to TRBJ1-2; possibly TRBD1 for D (5 bases). The clonotype was recovered from a woman aged 30 to 39 with Graves' ophthalmopathy. The sample consisted of blood. The CDR3 loop is CASSLSGGAGYTF. Written as DNA, the CDR3 is TGTGCCAGCAGTTTATCCGGAGGGGCGGGCTACACCTTC.